This T cell receptor beta chain derives from a study of cytomegalovirus exposure and HLA in healthy donors. Findings of the study overall: As a later analysis revealed, most CMV-associated TCR beta chains appeared HLA-restricted. When analyzed later, the rates of TCR association showed variation by HLA locus, with DRB1 the most and HLA-C the fewest. Versus the roughly 690-donor mean, an Asian-associated ancestry cluster reportedly showed fewer N-insertions in a later analysis. Three chains linked to CMV were shown in vitro to be specific for CMV antigens.

The PCR ran on 60 Vbeta and 13 Jbeta primers. Assay: immunoSEQ multiplex PCR; the TCRdb copy retains only in-frame clones and omits some. This sample has around 160,000 clones; just over 70% occur once, and the top ten carry roughly 4.5%. Worth noting for this clone: The target antigen is unknown.

The source material was PBMCs. The receptor was isolated from a man in his late teens or twenties in good health and CMV-seropositive.

The CDR3 is CASSLFQGGQPQHF. CDR3 nucleotides: TGTGCCAGCAGTTTATTTCAGGGTGGTCAGCCCCAGCATTTT. This sequence joins TRBV27 and TRBJ1-5; a weak D match, TRBD1 (5 bases). CDR1 is MNHEY and CDR2 is SMNVEV in the germline V gene (reference sequence). This CDR3 spans 14 amino acids. Trimming cost V 1 base and J 6 bases, with 10 bases left between them.